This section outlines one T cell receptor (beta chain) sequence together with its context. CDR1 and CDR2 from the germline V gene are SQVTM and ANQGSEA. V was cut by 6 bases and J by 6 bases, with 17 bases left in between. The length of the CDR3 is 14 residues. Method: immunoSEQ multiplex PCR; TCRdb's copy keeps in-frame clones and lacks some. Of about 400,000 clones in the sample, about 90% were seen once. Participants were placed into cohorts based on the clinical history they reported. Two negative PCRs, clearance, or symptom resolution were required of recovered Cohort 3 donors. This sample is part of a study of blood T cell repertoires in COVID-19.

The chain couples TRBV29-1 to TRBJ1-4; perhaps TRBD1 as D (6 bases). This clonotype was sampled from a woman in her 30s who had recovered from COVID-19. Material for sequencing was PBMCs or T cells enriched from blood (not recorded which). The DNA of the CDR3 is TGCAGCGTCGCCTCGACAGGCCCCTATGAAAAACTGTTTTTT. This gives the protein CSVASTGPYEKLFF.